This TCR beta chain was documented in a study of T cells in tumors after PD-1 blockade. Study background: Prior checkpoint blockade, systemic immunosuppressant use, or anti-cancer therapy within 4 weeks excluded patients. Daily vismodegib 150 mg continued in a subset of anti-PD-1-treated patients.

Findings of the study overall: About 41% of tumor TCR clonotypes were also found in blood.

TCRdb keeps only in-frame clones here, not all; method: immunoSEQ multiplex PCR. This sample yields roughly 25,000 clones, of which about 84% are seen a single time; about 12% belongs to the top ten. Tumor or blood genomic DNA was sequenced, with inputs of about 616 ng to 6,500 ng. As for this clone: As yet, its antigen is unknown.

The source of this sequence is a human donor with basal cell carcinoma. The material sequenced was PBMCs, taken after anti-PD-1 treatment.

CDR3 sequence: CASTLASGSSYNEQFF. The CDR3 bases are TGCGCCAGCACTTTGGCTAGCGGGTCTTCCTACAATGAGCAGTTCTTC. The chain links TRBV10-2 to TRBJ2-1, with TRBD2 identical over 8 bases. Germline CDR1 WSHSY, CDR2 SAAADI. The CDR3 consists of 16 residues. Trimming cost V 7 bases and J 1 base; bases outside gene matches: 9.